Shown below are 21 T cell receptor beta chains from a single sample sequenced in a study of shared clonotypes between healthy human individuals (dated by TCRdb to the early 2020s). Libraries came from the immunoSEQ multiplex PCR assay. TCRdb stores this immuneACCESS table with in-frame sequences only. Part of the clones is absent; in the studies checked, under half of the shortfall reflects unresolved V genes, and no reason is known for the rest. The sample yields about 600,000 clones; about 96% were counted once. The leading ten clones occupy 0.045% to 0.06% of the sample. Input material: naive CD4+ T cells sorted from blood. The cell subset or site label on this specimen signifies: CD45RA+ positively selected. The receptors originated from a woman younger than 45 in good health.

CDR3 sequence reads: CASSSGGDTGELFF. Here the CDR3 DNA reads TGTGCCAGCAGTTCAGGGGGAGACACCGGGGAGCTGTTTTTT. The V and J genes are TRBV28 and TRBJ2-2; 7 bases agree with TRBD1. This CDR3 spans 14 amino acids. The J segment lost 3 bases and the V segment lost 4 bases, leaving 2 bases of the junction unmatched. The germline V gene encodes CDR1 MDHEN and CDR2 SYDVKM. The full variable domain, its missing parts supplied by reference TRBV28 and TRBJ2-2, is DVKVTQSSRYLVKRTGEKVFLECVQDMDHENMFWYRQDPGLGLRLIYFSYDVKMKEKGDIPEGYSVSREKKERFSLILESASTNQTSMYLCASSSGGDTGELFFGEGSRLTVL.

V usage is TRBV28 and J usage is TRBJ2-7; tentative D call: TRBD1 (9 bases). This CDR3 has 15 amino acids. Between the trimmed V and J ends, which lost 6 bases and 1 base, there was a span of 16 bases. Germline V gene sequence: CDR1 MDHEN, CDR2 SYDVKM. Here the CDR3 DNA reads TGTGCCAGCAGCGGGGGGGGGACAGGGTCCTACGAGCAGTACTTC. Translated: CASSGGGTGSYEQYF.

The V call is TRBV9, the J call TRBJ1-2; D ambiguous. Germline loops: CDR1 SGDLS, CDR2 YYNGEE. The CDR3 totals 15 residues. V was cut by 4 bases and J by 0 bases, with 13 bases left in between. As DNA, the CDR3 is TGTGCCAGCAGCCCAGCGGGATTTACTAACTATGGCTACACCTTC. This encodes CASSPAGFTNYGYTF. The variable domain in full, completed from reference TRBV9 and TRBJ1-2, reads DSGVTQTPKHLITATGQRVTLRCSPRSGDLSVYWYQQSLDQGLQFLIQYYNGEERAKGNILERFSAQQFPDLHSELNLSSLELGDSALYFCASSPAGFTNYGYTFGSGTRLTVV.

The chain has TRBV19 and TRBJ1-1; D gene ambiguous. Trimming took off 7 bases at V and 4 bases at J, with 16 bases between the two ends. The CDR3 covers 14 residues. CDR1 is LNHDA, CDR2 SQIVND, per germline (reference sequence). The CDR3 sequence: CASTQQEGSTEAFF. For the CDR3, the DNA is TGTGCCAGTACCCAGCAAGAAGGGAGCACTGAAGCTTTCTTT.

The CDR3 is CASSVGGLRVAGLSYEQYF. Here the CDR3 DNA reads TGCGCCAGCAGCGTAGGAGGACTAAGGGTAGCGGGCCTCTCCTACGAGCAGTACTTC. This chain uses TRBV5-1 with TRBJ2-7; 7 positions agree with TRBD2. Germline-derived CDR1 and CDR2 are SGHRS and YFSETQ. Germline trimming cut 4 bases from V and 0 bases from J; bases unmatched to any gene: 19. This CDR3 spans 19 amino acids.

CDR3 bases: TGTGCCAGCAGCCCCCTCCCAGGCGGGGCCAACGTCCTGACTTTC. Translating gives CASSPLPGGANVLTF. The chain couples TRBV6-5 to TRBJ2-6; the D is unclear. Trimming shortened V by 6 bases and J by 4 bases, and 13 bases separated the two germline ends. The CDR3 runs to 15 residues. Germline V gene data show CDR1 as MNHEY and CDR2 as SVGAGI.

The rearrangement links TRBV2 to TRBJ1-2; D unclear. Germline CDR1 SNHLY, CDR2 FYNNEI. The V gene lost 8 bases and the J gene lost 4 bases, with 17 bases spanning the gap. CDR3 length equals 14 residues. The chain's CDR3 is CASWAGRPLYGYTF. The CDR3 coding sequence is TGTGCCAGCTGGGCTGGCAGGCCTCTCTATGGCTACACCTTC.

The V gene is TRBV19, the J gene TRBJ2-3; 8 bases line up with TRBD1. The trim removed 5 bases at V and 1 base at J, leaving 8 bases unmatched. Germline values: CDR1 LNHDA, CDR2 SQIVND (reference sequence). The CDR3 loop spans 16 amino acids. In DNA, the CDR3 is TGTGCCAGTAGTCAAGCCAGGGGGCGAGGCACAGATACGCAGTATTTT. It translates to CASSQARGRGTDTQYF.

J is TRBJ2-1 and V is TRBV6-1; TRBD2 matches at 10 bases. This CDR3 has 15 residues. The germline CDR1 and CDR2 sequences are MNHNS and SASEGT. V lost 0 bases, J lost 7 bases, and 3 bases stayed unmatched. The CDR3 region has the DNA TGTGCCAGCAGTGAAGCTCTAGCGGGAGTGAATGAGCAGTTCTTC. This translates into CASSEALAGVNEQFF.

This clone was picked up one time. The chain uses TRBV27 and TRBJ2-7; no clear D. The germline CDR1 and CDR2 sequences are MNHEY and SMNVEV (reference sequence). V shed 2 bases and J shed 0 bases, with 8 bases lying between them. The CDR3 contains 14 residues. DNA of the CDR3: TGTGCCAGCAGTTTACAAGGGATCTCCTACGAGCAGTACTTC. Amino acid sequence: CASSLQGISYEQYF.

This clone is a singleton in its sample. The chain's CDR3 is CSVDGYRVGTDTQYF. The CDR3 nucleotides are TGCAGCGTTGACGGGTATAGGGTTGGCACAGATACGCAGTATTTT. The chain employs TRBV29-1 and TRBJ2-3; D unclear. Trimming removed 3 bases at V and 1 base at J, with 14 bases between. The CDR3 spans 15 residues. CDR1 is SQVTM and CDR2 is ANQGSEA in the germline V gene.

The J gene is TRBJ2-1, the V gene TRBV2; 7 bases agree with TRBD1. V was clipped by 3 bases and J by 15 bases; unmatched bases: 11. The CDR3 length is 13 residues. In germline, CDR1 is SNHLY, CDR2 FYNNEI. The CDR3: CASSEVGTDPRFF. The CDR3 DNA is TGTGCCAGCAGTGAGGTTGGGACAGACCCAAGGTTCTTC.

The CDR3 nucleotides are TGTGCCAGCAGTGAGCGGCGGGTCGATCACTCTGGAAACACCATATATTTT. It is translated as CASSERRVDHSGNTIYF. The chain employs TRBV2 and TRBJ1-3; D gene ambiguous. Germline loops: CDR1 SNHLY, CDR2 FYNNEI. V lost 3 bases to trimming and J lost 0 bases, with 15 bases between them. This CDR3 is 17 amino acids long.

The chain couples TRBV4-1 to TRBJ1-3; D gene unclear. V lost 3 bases to trimming and J lost 0 bases, with 12 bases between them. This CDR3 comprises 16 residues. Per the germline V gene, CDR1 is MGHRA and CDR2 is YSYEKL. This chain's CDR3 is CASSHEHQTSGNTIYF. In DNA form, the CDR3 reads TGCGCCAGCAGCCATGAACACCAGACCTCTGGAAACACCATATATTTT.

This clone occurred once. The genes are TRBV6-1 and TRBJ1-5, with D maybe TRBD1 (5 bases). V was pared by 2 bases and J by 4 bases, with 12 bases between. The CDR3 covers 15 residues. Germline CDR1 reads MNHNS; CDR2 reads SASEGT. In nucleotides, the CDR3 is TGTGCCAGCAGTGAATTAGGGACGGGGAATCAGCCCCAGCATTTT. This gives the protein CASSELGTGNQPQHF.

This clone was recorded once. The chain carries TRBV7-9 and TRBJ2-2, with TRBD2 identical over 8 bases. The CDR3 contains 13 residues. CDR1 and CDR2 from the germline V gene are SEHNR and FQNEAQ (reference sequence). J lost 5 bases, V lost 11 bases, and 7 bases had no gene match. CDR3 protein: CAAARGGTGELFF. For the CDR3, the DNA is TGTGCCGCCGCCCGGGGGGGAACCGGGGAGCTGTTTTTT. Combining the CDR3 with reference TRBV7-9 and TRBJ2-2 gives the whole variable domain DTGVSQNPRHKITKRGQNVTFRCDPISEHNRLYWYRQTLGQGPEFLTYFQNEAQLEKSRLLSDRFSAERPKGSFSTLEIQRTEQGDSAMYLCAAARGGTGELFFGEGSRLTVL.

The chain uses TRBV2 and TRBJ1-2; D call uncertain. The length of the CDR3 is 13 residues. Trimming left V 8 bases short and J 4 bases short, with 14 bases between. CDR1 is SNHLY and CDR2 is FYNNEI in the germline V gene. The CDR3 sequence is CASGEGGFYGYTF. CDR3 DNA sequence: TGTGCCAGCGGGGAAGGAGGTTTCTATGGCTACACCTTC. Combining the CDR3 with reference TRBV2 and TRBJ1-2 gives the whole variable domain EPEVTQTPSHQVTQMGQEVILRCVPISNHLYFYWYRQILGQKVEFLVSFYNNEISEKSEIFDDQFSVERPDGSNFTLKIRSTKLEDSAMYFCASGEGGFYGYTFGSGTRLTVV.

J is TRBJ2-3 and V is TRBV22-1; TRBD1, as called in the table, went unchecked against the DNA. TRBV22-1 is an annotated pseudogene. This CDR3 comprises 20 residues. The CDR3, as DNA: TGTCCTGGGAGCGCACTTAGGGCCCTTAGGACAGGGTGTGGGGCAGATACGCAGTATTTT. Its protein is CPGSALRALRTGCGADTQYF.

This chain joins TRBV6-5 and TRBJ2-5; TRBD2 matches at 12 bases. V was pared by 5 bases and J by 1 base, with 2 bases of the junction left unmatched. The CDR3 has 15 amino acids. Germline V gene data show CDR1 as MNHEY and CDR2 as SVGAGI. The CDR3 loop is CASSMTSGSQETQYF. The CDR3 nucleotides read TGTGCCAGCAGTATGACTAGCGGGAGCCAAGAGACCCAGTACTTC.

This rearrangement joins TRBV5-1 to TRBJ2-6, with a weak D call TRBD1 (6 bases). Germline V CDR1 and CDR2: SGHRS, YFSETQ. The CDR3 sequence is 22 residues long. V lost 4 bases to trimming and J lost 0 bases, with 29 bases between them. Here the CDR3 DNA reads TGCGCCAGCAGCCATGGCCCACGGACAGCTGCCAGCGACCCCTCTGGGGCCAACGTCCTGACTTTC. Protein sequence: CASSHGPRTAASDPSGANVLTF. Filled out from reference TRBV5-1 and TRBJ2-6, the complete variable domain reads KAGVTQTPRYLIKTRGQQVTLSCSPISGHRSVSWYQQTPGQGLQFLFEYFSETQRNKGNFPGRFSGRQFSNSRSEMNVSTLELGDSALYLCASSHGPRTAASDPSGANVLTFGAGSRLTVL.

The chain joins TRBV28 to TRBJ2-3; D may be TRBD2 (6 bases). This CDR3 comprises 16 residues. Germline V gene data show CDR1 as MDHEN and CDR2 as SYDVKM. With 5 bases removed from V and 3 bases from J, the gap between germline ends came to 18 bases. The CDR3 DNA reads as TGTGCCAGCAGTCCCCCCTCGGGAGCAGGAACAGATACGCAGTATTTT. Translated: CASSPPSGAGTDTQYF.